Listed below are T cell receptor beta chains from one sample, sequenced in a study of cytomegalovirus exposure and HLA in healthy donors. Repertoires were generated with immunoSEQ multiplex PCR, while TCRdb's copy carries only in-frame clones and drops some. The sample holds about 170,000 clones, about 75% seen once. Sequenced material: PBMCs. These receptor sequences come from a woman aged 45-59 years in good health and CMV-seropositive. CDR3s include the opening cysteine and the closing phenylalanine or tryptophan. Each record gives: J gene, V gene, CDR3 protein.

>TRBJ2-7|TRBV2
CASSLTSGGTPYEQYF
>TRBJ1-1|TRBV6-5
CASSRGGNTEAFF
>TRBJ2-3|TRBV30
CAWSLGGPDTQYF
>TRBJ2-3|TRBV2
CASSPGQLTDTQYF
>TRBJ2-1|TRBV2
CASSEVGGPKNEQFF
>TRBJ2-5|TRBV10-1
CASSDSGETQYF
>TRBJ1-2|TRBV5-1
CASSRGTGTNYGYTF
>TRBJ2-5|TRBV9
CASSVATGGGETQYF
>TRBJ1-1|TRBV7-9
CASSLGLHAFF
>TRBJ2-7|TRBV27
CASRTGSPYEQYF
>TRBJ1-5|TRBV6-1
CASSPPGGSQPQHF
>TRBJ2-7|TRBV9
CASSAGGGSSYEQYF
>TRBJ1-1|TRBV9
CASSLIPTGGGTEAFF
>TRBJ2-7|TRBV5-1
CASSYGGAYEQYF
>TRBJ1-2|TRBV19
CASRATGNYGYTF
>TRBJ1-4|TRBV10-3
CATSEELATNEKLFF
>TRBJ1-6|TRBV19
CASQGDQRSPLHF
>TRBJ2-7|TRBV7-8
CASSSQNRGRSYEQYF
>TRBJ1-1|TRBV5-6
CASSFGRGSTEAFF
>TRBJ1-4|TRBV2
CASAEGWTREEKLFF
>TRBJ2-1|TRBV5-1
CASSLGLAGYNEQFF
>TRBJ2-7|TRBV5-6
CASSSMGGPFYEQYF
>TRBJ2-4|TRBV5-1
CASSLAAGRYAAKNIQYF
>TRBJ1-5|TRBV7-8
CASSSKQGQPQHF
>TRBJ1-1|TRBV10-3
CAISDVGQGNTEAFF
>TRBJ2-5|TRBV19
CASSIDRGTQYF
>TRBJ2-1|TRBV7-6
CASSSQGSLYNEQFF
>TRBJ2-2|TRBV7-9
CASSLSRADTGELFF
>TRBJ1-1|TRBV7-8
CASWSNTEAFF
>TRBJ1-1|TRBV13
CASSRTGGYTEAFF
>TRBJ2-4|TRBV10-2
CASSEPGDKNIQYF
>TRBJ2-1|TRBV27
CASSPSGLAGYNEQFF
>TRBJ1-1|TRBV27
CASSLVGPGDFMNTEAFF
>TRBJ1-4|TRBV7-9
CASSSEDRGGEKLFF
>TRBJ1-2|TRBV6-6
CASSYSQGKIGYGYTF
>TRBJ1-1|TRBV10-3
CAISESGQGGAFF